A single sample is the source of the 18 T cell receptor beta chains below, sequenced in a study of blood T cells in healthy people across ages. Through a sample-barcoded 5' primer and a J-beta primer mix, a second PCR was run for about 6 to 12 cycles. TCRdb re-called the 5' RACE reads with MiXCR, one entry per CDR3 protein. The sample shows 700,000 to 900,000 distinct CDR3 sequences, about a quarter of them seen only once. These data were likewise used in another study, on T cells of mothers and their children.

The sequenced material came from blood. Source of these receptors: a boy aged 5-17 years in good health.

In this sample, this clonotype turned up a few times. The chain is built from TRBV9 and TRBJ2-1; unclear D gene. The CDR3 length is 14 residues. With 3 bases removed from V and 5 bases from J, the gap between germline ends came to 12 bases. The germline CDR1 and CDR2 sequences are SGDLS and YYNGEE. The CDR3 region is CASSGGPANNEQFF. For the CDR3, the DNA is TGTGCCAGCAGCGGAGGCCCGGCCAACAATGAGCAGTTCTTC.

The genes are TRBV3-1 and TRBJ2-1; no reliable D call. The end of the DNA aligns better with TRBJ2-5, so the J call may be wrong. CDR3 length equals 14 residues. Germline V gene sequence: CDR1 LGHDT, CDR2 YNNKEL (reference sequence). CDR3 region: CASSHLVHKETQYF. As DNA, the CDR3 is TGTGCCAGCAGCCATCTGGTGCACAAAGAGACCCAGTACTTC.

This clonotype occurred a few times. The chain has TRBV7-3 and TRBJ2-3; D ambiguous. Germline V CDR1 and CDR2: SGHTA, FQGTGA. The CDR3 runs to 15 residues. The ends were cut back, 3 bases at V and 5 bases at J, with 15 bases in the middle. CDR3 sequence reads: CASSFKVAGKDTQYF. The CDR3 nucleotides read TGTGCCAGCAGCTTTAAAGTAGCTGGTAAAGATACGCAGTATTTT.

J is TRBJ2-3 and V is TRBV9, with 11 bases fitting TRBD2. Germline lookup yields CDR1 SGDLS and CDR2 YYNGEE. The V segment lost 1 base and the J segment 3 bases; nucleotides outside the gene matches: 7. The CDR3 sequence is 17 residues long. CDR3 region: CASSVPFSGGATDTQYF. The DNA for the CDR3 is TGTGCCAGCAGCGTACCATTTAGCGGGGGGGCTACAGATACGCAGTATTTT.

V usage is TRBV6-5 and J usage is TRBJ2-1; D gene unclear. The J call could be wrong; TRBJ2-7 is a better fit for the DNA end. There are 13 residues in the CDR3. The germline V gene encodes CDR1 MNHEY and CDR2 SVGAGI. As DNA, the CDR3 is TGTGCCAGCAGTTACTCGTTAGGGTACGAGCAGTACTTC. The encoded protein is CASSYSLGYEQYF.

This clonotype has more than one count but fewer than ten. The chain employs TRBV29-1 and TRBJ1-4; maybe TRBD1 (5 bases). This CDR3 is 15 amino acids long. Trimming shortened V by 6 bases and J by 2 bases, and 16 bases separated the two germline ends. The germline CDR1 and CDR2 sequences are SQVTM and ANQGSEA. The CDR3 sequence: CSVLGTDFTNEKLFF. DNA for the CDR3: TGCAGCGTACTAGGGACCGATTTTACTAATGAAAAACTGTTTTTT. The variable domain in full, with the rest retrieved from reference TRBV29-1 and TRBJ1-4, is SAVISQKPSRDICQRGTSLTIQCQVDSQVTMMFWYRQQPGQSLTLIATANQGSEATYESGFVIDKFPISRPNLTFSTLTVSNMSPEDSSIYLCSVLGTDFTNEKLFFGSGTQLSVL.

The chain joins TRBV9 to TRBJ1-6; TRBD1 aligns across 8 bases. The germline V gene has CDR1 SGDLS and CDR2 YYNGEE. CDR3 length equals 13 residues. V lost 3 bases, J lost 11 bases, and 4 bases stayed unmatched. The CDR3 reads CASSGQGNAPLHF. For the CDR3, the DNA is TGTGCCAGCAGCGGACAGGGGAATGCACCCCTCCACTTT.

V usage is TRBV14 and J usage is TRBJ2-5; tentative D call: TRBD1 (5 bases). Per the germline V gene, CDR1 is SGHDN and CDR2 is FVKESK. The V end was cut by 0 bases, the J end by 2 bases, with 16 bases between. The CDR3 is made up of 17 amino acids. This CDR3 reads CASSQEGALPLQETQYF. The CDR3 DNA is TGTGCCAGCAGCCAAGAAGGGGCGCTTCCTCTACAAGAGACCCAGTACTTC.

This clonotype was observed a handful of times. V usage is TRBV5-1 and J usage is TRBJ1-1; TRBD1 matches at 8 bases. The CDR3 has 16 amino acids. Per germline, CDR1 SGHRS and CDR2 YFSETQ. The trim removed 6 bases at V and 5 bases at J, leaving 15 bases unmatched. CDR3 nucleotide sequence: TGCGCCAGCAAGAGGCCAGGGGGCGAAAGAGGGACTGAAGCTTTCTTT. This translates into CASKRPGGERGTEAFF.

The genes are TRBV12-5 and TRBJ2-3, with TRBD2 matching 15 bases. The CDR3 runs to 16 residues. Germline lookup yields CDR1 LGHNT and CDR2 FRNRAP. Losses at the gene ends were 5 bases for V and 4 bases for J; bases not matched to a gene: 4. Here the CDR3 reads CASGPGLAGGSDTQYF. CDR3 coding DNA: TGTGCTAGTGGTCCGGGACTAGCGGGAGGCTCAGATACGCAGTATTTT.

This clonotype was observed a few times. V usage is TRBV5-1 and J usage is TRBJ1-1, with D tentatively TRBD1 (6 bases). This CDR3 has 14 residues. Between the trimmed V and J ends, which lost 0 bases and 1 base, there was a span of 7 bases. Germline V gives CDR1 SGHRS, CDR2 YFSETQ. CDR3 nucleotide sequence: TGCGCCAGCAGCTTGGAGACAGGGAACACTGAAGCTTTCTTT. Translated, it gives CASSLETGNTEAFF.

This clonotype was seen a few times. This rearrangement joins TRBV3-1 to TRBJ2-1; 12 bases are shared with TRBD1. The CDR3 is made up of 16 amino acids. The trim removed 2 bases at V and 7 bases at J, leaving 6 bases unmatched. Germline values: CDR1 LGHDT, CDR2 YNNKEL (reference sequence). The CDR3, as DNA: TGTGCCAGCAGCCAACTGGGACAGGGGGCAGCAAATGAGCAGTTCTTC. It encodes CASSQLGQGAANEQFF.

The V and J genes are TRBV27 and TRBJ1-1; D gene unclear. The length of the CDR3 is 13 residues. Between the trimmed V and J ends, which lost 7 bases and 2 bases, there was a span of 11 bases. Germline V gene lookup returns CDR1 MNHEY and CDR2 SMNVEV (reference sequence). The CDR3 DNA reads TGTGCCAGCACCGCGTCAGCTAACACTGAAGCTTTCTTT. Translating it yields CASTASANTEAFF.

The gene calls are TRBV18 and TRBJ2-5; the D is unclear. The CDR3 extends over 13 amino acids. Trimming took off 2 bases at V and 5 bases at J, with 9 bases between the two ends. Germline values: CDR1 KGHSH, CDR2 LQKENI. The CDR3 DNA follows: TGTGCCAGCTCACCAAATGCACGGGAGACCCAGTACTTC. This gives the protein CASSPNARETQYF.

This chain joins TRBV6-6 and TRBJ2-5; D possibly corresponds to TRBD2 (5 bases). The last part of the DNA fits TRBJ2-1 better; the J call may be wrong. CDR1 is MNHNY, CDR2 SVGAGI, per germline (reference sequence). CDR3 length: 14 residues. Here the CDR3 reads CASSYSLAENEQFF. The CDR3 DNA reads as TGTGCCAGCAGTTATAGTCTAGCTGAGAATGAGCAGTTCTTC.

V and J are TRBV27 and TRBJ2-1; no clear D. Germline V CDR1 and CDR2: MNHEY, SMNVEV (reference sequence). Between the trimmed V and J ends, which lost 4 bases and 0 bases, there was a span of 13 bases. This CDR3 has 16 amino acids. As DNA, the CDR3 is TGTGCCAGCAGTTCCGGACGGATGAGCTCCTACAATGAGCAGTTCTTC. This sequence encodes CASSSGRMSSYNEQFF.

This chain links TRBV4-1 with TRBJ2-7, with D tentatively TRBD1 or TRBD2 (5 bases each). Germline V gene data show CDR1 as MGHRA and CDR2 as YSYEKL. The CDR3 is 13 amino acids. Trimming took off 4 bases at V and 5 bases at J, with 12 bases between the two ends. CDR3 coding DNA: TGCGCCAGCAGCCCTAGAAGGGGACACGAGCAGTACTTC. The encoded protein is CASSPRRGHEQYF.

The CDR3: CASSLVFNPSGTGELFF. The CDR3 nucleotides are TGTGCCAGCAGTTTAGTTTTTAATCCTAGCGGCACCGGGGAGCTGTTTTTT. The V gene is TRBV12-3 or TRBV12-4, the J gene TRBJ2-2, with 7 bases matching TRBD2. The J segment lost 4 bases and the V segment lost 1 base, leaving 9 bases of the junction unmatched. The CDR3 has 17 amino acids.